A selection of T cell receptor beta chains follows, all from one sample in a study of control samples from healthy donors and cancer patients. Method: immunoSEQ multiplex PCR; TCRdb's copy keeps in-frame clones and lacks some. The repertoire includes around 130,000 clones, around nine tenths of them detected once, and about 12% sits in the top ten. Specimen: blood. The receptors here all came from a man younger than 45 in good health. The CDR3 runs from the conserved cysteine through the conserved F or W. A D gene is named only where the DNA matches it firmly. Only part of the rows carry a size: once, few, many, or a class if the clone is expanded.

>.|TRBV29-1|.|TRBJ1-1
TGCAGCGTTGAAGTGACGCAGGATCAGGGGGCTTTCTTT
CSVEVTQDQGAFF
>TRBD1|TRBV9|.|TRBJ1-4
TGTGCCAGCAGCGTACGGACAGGGGACAAAAAACTGTTTTTT
CASSVRTGDKKLFF
>.|TRBV3-1/TRBV3-2|.|TRBJ1-2
TGTGCCGGCAGCCAAGAGTGGTTCGGATCCCATGGCTACACCTTC
CAGSQEWFGSHGYTF
>.|TRBV30|.|TRBJ1-6
TGTGCCTGGAGTGGCAGGGCCCGGGCCCTCCACTTT
CAWSGRARALHF
>.|TRBV12-3/TRBV12-4|.|TRBJ1-4
TGTGCCAGCAGTTTAGGTCCTCGACTGTTTTTT
CASSLGPRLFF
>.|TRBV9|.|TRBJ2-7
TGTGCCAGCAGCGTAGATTTGGCCTCGCGGAACGAGCAGTACTTC
CASSVDLASRNEQYF
>.|TRBV7-3|.|TRBJ1-2
TGTGCCAGCTCCGAGGGACCCGCTAACTATGGCTACACCTTC
CASSEGPANYGYTF
>.|TRBV30|.|TRBJ1-5
TGTGCCTGGAGTGTACGGGGAAATCAGCCCCAGCATTTT
CAWSVRGNQPQHF
>.|TRBV10-3|.|TRBJ1-2
TGTGCCATCAGATTGGACCCTGACTATGGCTACACCTTC
CAIRLDPDYGYTF
>.|TRBV18|.|TRBJ2-6
TGTGCCAGCTCACCACCCAGACAGTCCTACTCTGGGGCCAACGTCCTGACTTTC
CASSPPRQSYSGANVLTF
>.|TRBV2|.|TRBJ1-3
TGTGCCAGCAGTGTGACTGAGTGGGGAAACACCATATATTTT
CASSVTEWGNTIYF
>TRBD2|TRBV2|.|TRBJ2-3
TGTGCCAGCAGTGGGCAGCGGGGGATCACAGATACGCAGTATTTT
CASSGQRGITDTQYF
>.|TRBV7-9|.|TRBJ1-4
TGTGCCAGCAGAAAAGGGGTTGGTGGCAAACTGTTTTTT
CASRKGVGGKLFF
>TRBD1|TRBV3-1/TRBV3-2|once|TRBJ1-1
TGTGCCAGCAGCCACTCACAGGGGGCGAGAACTGAAGCTTTCTTT
CASSHSQGARTEAFF
>.|TRBV2|.|TRBJ2-7
TGTGCCAGCAGTGTTTCAGGGGTCACCTACGAGCAGTACTTC
CASSVSGVTYEQYF
>.|TRBV4-1|.|TRBJ1-4
TGCGCCAGCAGCCAAGATCAAGGGGCCCTGGGCGAAAAACTGTTTTTT
CASSQDQGALGEKLFF
>.|TRBV7-2|.|TRBJ2-7
TGTGCCAGCAGCCACGACATAGGAGGTTTGGACGAGCAGTACTTC
CASSHDIGGLDEQYF
>.|TRBV5-6|.|TRBJ1-1
TGTGCCAGCAGCGCAATAGAATTGAACACTGAAGCTTTCTTT
CASSAIELNTEAFF
>.|TRBV30|.|TRBJ1-4
TGTGCCTGGAGTCTAGGACAGCACTCAACTAATGAAAAACTGTTTTTT
CAWSLGQHSTNEKLFF
>TRBD1|TRBV18|.|TRBJ1-3
TGTGCCAGCTCACCCCGGGACAGCTCTGGAAACACCATATATTTT
CASSPRDSSGNTIYF
>.|TRBV6-5|.|TRBJ1-2
TGTGCCAGCAGTTACTCGACAGGAGACTATGGCTACACCTTC
CASSYSTGDYGYTF
>.|TRBV30|few|TRBJ1-5
TGTGCCTGGAGCGGGACCTTCAGCAATCAGCCCCAGCATTTT
CAWSGTFSNQPQHF
>.|TRBV28|.|TRBJ1-2
TGTGCCAGCAGGCGAGCTAACTATGGCTACACCTTC
CASRRANYGYTF
>.|TRBV10-3|once|TRBJ1-1
TGTGCCATCAGCCTAGGGGGTGGGAACACTGAAGCTTTCTTT
CAISLGGGNTEAFF
>TRBD1|TRBV7-9|.|TRBJ1-3
TGTGCCAGCAGGCCGACAGGGGGACTCTCTGGAAACACCATATATTTT
CASRPTGGLSGNTIYF
>.|TRBV25-1|.|TRBJ2-5
TGTGCCAGCAGGCCGCTTTCGGAGTTGGAGACCCAGTACTTC
CASRPLSELETQYF
>.|TRBV18|.|TRBJ1-5
TGTGCCAGCTCATTCGTTATGTTGGGCGGGAATCAGCCCCAGCATTTT
CASSFVMLGGNQPQHF
>.|TRBV19|.|TRBJ1-3
TGTGCCAGTAGTATTGCGGGGCAGCGGGTCTCTGGAAACACCATATATTTT
CASSIAGQRVSGNTIYF
>.|TRBV7-9|few|TRBJ2-5
TGTGCCAGCAGCTTAGCGCTGGAGGGGCGGGAGACCCAGTACTTC
CASSLALEGRETQYF
>.|TRBV11-2|.|TRBJ1-2
TGTGCCAGCAGCTTGGGCCTGGCGAACTATGGCTACACCTTC
CASSLGLANYGYTF
>.|TRBV12-5|.|TRBJ1-2
TGTGCTAGTGGTCCTCCCCCAGCAGCTCACTATGGCTACACCTTC
CASGPPPAAHYGYTF
>.|TRBV3-1/TRBV3-2|.|TRBJ1-1
TGTGCCAGCAGCCAGCCGACGGTGAACACTGAAGCTTTCTTT
CASSQPTVNTEAFF
>TRBD1|TRBV15|.|TRBJ2-5
TGTGCCACCAGCAGAGGGGGACAGAAAGAGACCCAGTACTTC
CATSRGGQKETQYF
>.|TRBV5-1|.|TRBJ1-2
TGCGCCAGCAGCCTCTCCCCGGGTGACAACTATGGCTACACCTTC
CASSLSPGDNYGYTF
>TRBD1|TRBV12-3/TRBV12-4|.|TRBJ1-2
TGTGCCAGCAGGGGAGACAGGGGGAGCAGCTACACCTTC
CASRGDRGSSYTF
>.|TRBV2|.|TRBJ2-2
TGTGCCAGCAGTTCCGACAGGAGGAACACCGGGGAGCTGTTTTTT
CASSSDRRNTGELFF
>TRBD1|TRBV18|.|TRBJ1-4
TGTGCCAGCTCACCCGGACAGGATGAAAAACTGTTTTTT
CASSPGQDEKLFF
>.|TRBV29-1|once|TRBJ2-5
TGCAGCGTGCCCGCAGGACGGGAAGAGACCCAGTACTTC
CSVPAGREETQYF
>TRBD2|TRBV11-2|.|TRBJ2-5
TGTGCCAGCAGCTTAGTGAGCCTAGCGGGGCAGGAGACCCAGTACTTC
CASSLVSLAGQETQYF
>.|TRBV6-1|once|TRBJ1-1
TGTGCCAGCAGTGAGAGTTACATACTAGAAGCTTTCTTT
CASSESYILEAFF
>TRBD1|TRBV29-1|.|TRBJ2-3
TGCAGCGTTGAAGGTAGGGGACAGACCGATACGCAGTATTTT
CSVEGRGQTDTQYF
>.|TRBV7-3|.|TRBJ2-5
TGTGCCAGCAGCTTAAATGGGGTGGGAGAGACCCAGTACTTC
CASSLNGVGETQYF
>.|TRBV24-1|.|TRBJ2-1
TGTGCCACCAGTACACAAAATTCCTACAATGAGCAGTTCTTC
CATSTQNSYNEQFF
>TRBD1|TRBV5-1|.|TRBJ2-7
TGCGCCAGCAGCTCTGTCACAGGGGGCGAGCAGTACTTC
CASSSVTGGEQYF
>TRBD2|TRBV9|.|TRBJ2-1
TGTGCCAGCAGCCATACTAGCGGGGGGGCCGATGAGCAGTTCTTC
CASSHTSGGADEQFF
>TRBD1|TRBV24-1|.|TRBJ2-5
TGTGCCACCAGTGATCCACAGGGGTTCCAAGAGACCCAGTACTTC
CATSDPQGFQETQYF
>.|TRBV7-8|.|TRBJ1-2
TGTGCCAGCAGCTTATCTATAGAGGGAGGTGGTGGCTACACCTTC
CASSLSIEGGGGYTF
>.|TRBV11-3|.|TRBJ1-1
TGTGCCAGCAGCCGATCATCAGGGGTCACTGAAGCTTTCTTT
CASSRSSGVTEAFF
>TRBD1|TRBV5-1|.|TRBJ2-1
TGCGCCAGCAGCCCGTCAGGGACAGGGTACTACAATGAGCAGTTCTTC
CASSPSGTGYYNEQFF
>.|TRBV11-2|once|TRBJ1-2
TGTGCCAGCAGCTTTGGTTGGACACAGACGTCTAGGGGCTACACCTTC
CASSFGWTQTSRGYTF
>TRBD1|TRBV15|.|TRBJ2-5
TGTGCCACCAGCAGAGAGGGGGCGGGACAGGGAGTGTGGGAGACCCAGTACTTC
CATSREGAGQGVWETQYF
>TRBD1|TRBV30|.|TRBJ1-2
TGTGCCTGGAGTAGGGACAGGGCGGGAGGCTACACCTTC
CAWSRDRAGGYTF
>TRBD1|TRBV10-3|.|TRBJ1-1
TGTGCCATCAGTGCGGGACAGGGGAACACTGAAGCTTTCTTT
CAISAGQGNTEAFF
>.|TRBV3-1/TRBV3-2|.|TRBJ1-5
TGTGCCAGCAGCCAAGATAACAATCAGCCCCAGCATTTT
CASSQDNNQPQHF
>.|TRBV21-1|.|TRBJ2-7
TGTGCCAGCAGCACGGACGGGTCTCAAAGGTGCGAGCAGTACTTC
CASSTDGSQRCEQYF
>.|TRBV6-5|once|TRBJ1-1
TGTGCCAGCAGTTACACAGGGAAGACTGAAGCTTTCTTT
CASSYTGKTEAFF
>TRBD1|TRBV2|.|TRBJ1-5
TGTGCCAGCACGCAGAGGACAGGGGGCGGTCAGCCCCAGCATTTT
CASTQRTGGGQPQHF
>TRBD1|TRBV5-1|.|TRBJ1-2
TGCGCCAGCAGCCAGACAGGGACGCAGAACTATGGCTACACCTTC
CASSQTGTQNYGYTF
>.|TRBV7-8|.|TRBJ1-1
TGTGCCAGCAGCCCCCGACAGAGCCCGAACACTGAAGCTTTCTTT
CASSPRQSPNTEAFF